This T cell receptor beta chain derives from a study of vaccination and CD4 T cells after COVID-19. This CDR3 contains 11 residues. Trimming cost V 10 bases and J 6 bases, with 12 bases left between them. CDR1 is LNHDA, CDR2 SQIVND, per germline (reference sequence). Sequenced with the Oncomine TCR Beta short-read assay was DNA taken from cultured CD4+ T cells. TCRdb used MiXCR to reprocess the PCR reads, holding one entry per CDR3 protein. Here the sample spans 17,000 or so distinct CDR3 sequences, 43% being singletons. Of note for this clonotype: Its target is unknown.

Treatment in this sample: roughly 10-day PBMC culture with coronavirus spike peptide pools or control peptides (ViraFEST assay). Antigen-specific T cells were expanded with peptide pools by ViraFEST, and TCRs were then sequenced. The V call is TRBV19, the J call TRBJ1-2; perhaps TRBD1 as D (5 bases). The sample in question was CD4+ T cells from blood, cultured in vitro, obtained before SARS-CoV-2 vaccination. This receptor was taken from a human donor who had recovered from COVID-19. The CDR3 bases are TGTGCCACTCTCCGGGGGAATGGCTACACCTTC. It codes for CATLRGNGYTF.